This T cell receptor beta chain originates from a study of cytomegalovirus exposure and HLA in healthy donors listed by TCRdb under 2017. A note on the overall study: In an earlier analysis of roughly 590 of the donors, under 300 Gb of sequence data and 120 million or so unique TCR beta sequences from about 179 million T cells were reported. Roughly 290 gigabases of sequencing data and 91 million or so unique TCR sequences made up an early release that covered over 550 HLA-typed donors. A later analysis re-examined previously published TCR beta repertoires from roughly 650 donors and added high-resolution HLA genotyping to investigate patterns of TCR occurrence. An earlier analysis of around 540 of the donors applied high-throughput TCR beta sequencing to assess whether each TCR beta V gene segment acted as functional or pseudogenic. In the later analysis, no new phenotypic data were used to find candidate immune exposures; instead, reliance was placed on TCR beta sequences and their occurrence across donors. Among roughly 370 genotyped donors of the cohort, an average of about 240,000 unique TCR beta nucleotide sequences were sequenced per donor, roughly 20% of them non-productive. The study was designed to test whether signatures of past pathogen exposure could be identified by cataloging public T cell receptors. Of the 350 to 450 genotyped donors, 81% were placed in the genetic ancestry cluster associated with self-reported Caucasian donors. To predict cytomegalovirus infection status, the study combined high-throughput TCR immunosequencing, statistical association of individual TCRs with disease status, and machine learning. The study profiled the T cell repertoires of 500 to 800 subjects by immunosequencing and related them to cytomegalovirus serostatus. In addition to the first cohort of 666 subjects, a separate validation cohort of 120 different subjects was used. The number of donors typed differed by locus, with about 629-630 for A, B, C, DRB1 and DQB1, roughly 520 for DQA1, under 610 for DPA1, and around 460 for DPB1. About five DR-DQ haplotypes were treated as single units for association and clustering because of strong linkage in the cohort. Alongside the repertoire data, information on donor age, sex, ethnicity and CMV serostatus was compiled. HLA typing covered class I and class II loci at four-digit resolution. Genome-wide SNP genotypes for about 65% of the 666 donors were used in a later genetic analysis, which treated that subset as a discovery cohort. All discovery cohort repertoires had been generated on a single sequencing platform. General conclusions and limits of the study: At a false discovery rate of 0.05, a later analysis linked about 17,000 TCR beta sequences to specific HLA alleles. When HLA alleles, especially DR and DQ, strongly co-occurred, TCR associations were difficult to assign to individual alleles. A further reported finding was that TCR beta sequences accurately predicted the HLA-A and HLA-B alleles for most subjects in the first cohort. The authors suggested that the approach could potentially be generalized to other disease states and immunological phenotypes. Most CMV-associated TCR beta chains appeared to be HLA-restricted in a later analysis, and the HLA associations seemed to be driven largely by CMV exposure. Compared with the approximately 600-donor mean, donors in an Asian-associated ancestry cluster had fewer N-insertions in productive TCRs, according to a later genetic analysis. A later analysis found that TCR association rates varied across HLA loci, with DRB1 alleles showing the most associated TCRs and HLA-C alleles the fewest. Some IMGT-functional V segments, including TRBV6-2 and TRBV6-3, could not be told apart with the 87-base-pair reads, so those segments were excluded. The presence/absence analyses assumed that sequencing depth was roughly uniform across donors, and that assumption may not be true. According to a later analysis, parvovirus B19, influenza, CMV and Epstein-Barr virus appeared linked to several top co-occurrence clusters. A few of the identified cytomegalovirus-associated TCR beta chains were confirmed in vitro to be specific for cytomegalovirus antigens. Linkage disequilibrium might explain the correlated functional status among segregating V segments, but an unknown experimental factor could not be ruled out. For the cohort, immune exposure information was limited to CMV serostatus. In an earlier analysis of 450 to 750 of the donors, most TCR beta V segments appeared in productive rearrangements about 87% or about 30% of the time, broadly matching IMGT annotations. The study gave a list of 150 to 200 TCR beta chains associated with cytomegalovirus. Compared with equally common non-associated chains, HLA-associated TCR beta chains in a later analysis were more clonally expanded and had lower generation probabilities. Cytomegalovirus status was reported to be diagnosed by the classifier with high specificity and sensitivity in both the original and validation cohorts. Because HLA typing was missing for some donors at each locus, association tests included only the typed subset. V-gene and J-gene trimming of TCR beta chains was associated with a missense DCLRE1C variant in a later genetic analysis, and the association was replicated in an independent cohort. A cluster of highly shared sequence variants was judged likely to represent a technical artifact of the sequencing pipeline. Across donors, most TCR sequences were observed very rarely, whereas some public TCRs were present in many individuals. The cohort was sequenced for TCR beta chains only, and without alpha or paired-chain data the features that could be detected were limited. Because counts were too low, fewer than 20 rarely observed V segments, including chromosome 9 orphons, were excluded from the earlier analysis of 587 of the donors.

About this clone: It has no known antigen specificity. The sample holds no much larger clone one base away, and base qualities are not on file.

The CDR3 starts with the cysteine, ends with the phenylalanine, and has 13 residues. Only the CDR3 part of the read is kept: 39 bases, read in frame from the first base. Reading the germline V gene gives CDR1 SGHRS and CDR2 YFSETQ. V is pared back by 3 bases and J by 1 base, with 7 bases lying between the germline termini. Libraries were made using the immunoSEQ multiplex PCR assay. The multiplex PCR relied on a mix of 60 forward primers for TCR Vbeta segments and 13 reverse primers for TCR Jbeta segments. The CDR3 region of rearranged TCR beta genes was amplified from genomic DNA with a multiplex PCR assay. Amplified TCR beta libraries were sequenced as 87-base-pair reads on the Illumina HiSeq System. On the study's bioinformatics: Across the 666 repertoires, a later analysis counted approximately 83 million unique TCR beta chains, roughly 11 million of which were shared by at least two donors. Raw reads were error-corrected and collapsed into unique sequences by a nearest-neighbor algorithm in which closely related sequences were merged to remove PCR and sequencing errors. To assign V, D and J gene segments, CDR3 sequences were aligned to IMGT reference sequences. For a sequence to be retained, a match of at least six nucleotides to both a V gene segment and a J gene segment was required. A rearrangement was called productive if the CDR3 had no stop codons and remained in frame with V and J, and every other rearrangement was called non-productive. Following IMGT convention, CDR3 was defined as the stretch from the second conserved V-encoded cysteine to the conserved J-encoded phenylalanine. The earlier analysis of roughly 590 of the donors excluded sequences that lacked an unambiguous match to a single V gene segment. An earlier analysis of several hundred of the donors classified V segments as functional when productive rearrangements were above 56.7% and as segregating when the standard deviation between donors was above 5%. A statistical classification framework was built to diagnose cytomegalovirus status from the catalog of TCR beta chain sequences. V and J gene assignment, in a later analysis, came from comparing TCR nucleotide sequences with IMGT/GENE-DB human TR gene sequences. The TCRdist pipeline was used in a later analysis to assign CDR3 sequences and most-parsimonious VDJ recombination scenarios. In a later analysis, each TCR beta chain was defined by its CDR3 amino acid sequence together with its V-gene family, and reads lacking a unique V-gene family were excluded. To address suspected cross-contamination and a sequencing artifact, a later analysis removed under 600 highly shared, low-generation-probability nucleotide sequences. In a later analysis, a clonal expansion index was calculated for each public chain from normalized within-repertoire ranks of inferred template counts. In a later analysis, generation probabilities were computed with a VDJ recombination model fitted to out-of-frame rearrangements, and the resulting probabilities were checked against IGoR. In a later analysis, TCR-TCR, TCR-HLA and TCR-CMV co-occurrence was scored with hypergeometric tests, and a repertoire-size bias correction was applied to TCR pairs. To estimate false discovery rates, a later analysis permuted the HLA or CMV assignments 20 times. In a later analysis, co-occurring TCRs were grouped using DBSCAN, and TCRdist sequence similarity was added for clustering within HLA-allele-positive subsets. For co-occurrence clustering, repertoires with fewer than 30,000 or more than 120,000 public chains were excluded, along with five repertoires with anomalous nucleotide sharing. In its TCRdb copy, this immuneACCESS table keeps in-frame sequences only and misses some clones. Where compared with another copy, unresolved V genes explain less than half of these, and the others have no known cause. V and J calls plus clone size are reproduced from that table; the DNA served to infer D and trimming. The sample contains around 190,000 clones, more than 65% of them found a single time. Roughly 3.1% of the sample goes to the ten largest clones.

The cohort consisted of 666 healthy bone marrow donors. At the time of sampling, every cohort member was nominally healthy, though immune exposures that went unrecorded were likely present. The donor was CMV seropositive and was included in the group of 250 to 350 seropositive cohort members. Each donor provided a peripheral blood sample, and peripheral blood mononuclear cells were used for TCR beta sequencing. Genomic DNA extraction from the blood cell samples was performed with the Qiagen DNeasy Blood Extraction Kit. This clonotype was obtained from a man between 35 and 55 years old in good health and CMV-seropositive. Sequenced: PBMCs. This sequence uses TRBV5-1 and TRBJ1-1; TRBD1 is possibly the D segment (5 matching bases). The CDR3 corresponds to CASSSRGNTEAFF. The sequenced DNA is TGCGCCAGCAGCTCTAGGGGGAACACTGAAGCTTTCTTT.